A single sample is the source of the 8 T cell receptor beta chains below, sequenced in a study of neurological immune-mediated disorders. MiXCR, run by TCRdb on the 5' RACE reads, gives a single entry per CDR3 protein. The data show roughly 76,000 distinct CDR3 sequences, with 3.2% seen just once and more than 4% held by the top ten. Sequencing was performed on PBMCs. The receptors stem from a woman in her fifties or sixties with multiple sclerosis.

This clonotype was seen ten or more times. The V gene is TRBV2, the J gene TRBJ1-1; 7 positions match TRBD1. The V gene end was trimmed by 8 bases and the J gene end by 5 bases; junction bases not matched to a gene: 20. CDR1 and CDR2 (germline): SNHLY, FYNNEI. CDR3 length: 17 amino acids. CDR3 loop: CASFSPWPRGGPTEAFF. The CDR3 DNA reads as TGTGCCAGCTTTTCTCCTTGGCCCAGGGGGGGGCCTACTGAAGCTTTCTTT.

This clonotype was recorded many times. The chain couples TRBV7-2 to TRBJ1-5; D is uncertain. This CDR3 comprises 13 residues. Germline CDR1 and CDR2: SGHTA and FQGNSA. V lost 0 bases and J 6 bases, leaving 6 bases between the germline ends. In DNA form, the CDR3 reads TGTGCCAGCAGCTTAGCGGCGCGTCAGCCCCAGCATTTT. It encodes CASSLAARQPQHF.

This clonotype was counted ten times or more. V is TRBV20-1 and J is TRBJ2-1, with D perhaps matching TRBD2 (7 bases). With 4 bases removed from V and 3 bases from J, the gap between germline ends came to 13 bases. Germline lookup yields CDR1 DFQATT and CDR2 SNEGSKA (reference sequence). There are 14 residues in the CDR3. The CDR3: CSANRGGDYNEQFF. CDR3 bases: TGCAGTGCTAATAGGGGGGGGGACTACAATGAGCAGTTCTTC.

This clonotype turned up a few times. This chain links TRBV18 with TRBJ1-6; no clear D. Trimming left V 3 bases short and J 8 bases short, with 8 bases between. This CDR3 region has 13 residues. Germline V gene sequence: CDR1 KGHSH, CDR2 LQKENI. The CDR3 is CASSPAWDSPLHF. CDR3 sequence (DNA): TGTGCCAGCTCACCCGCTTGGGATTCACCCCTCCACTTT.

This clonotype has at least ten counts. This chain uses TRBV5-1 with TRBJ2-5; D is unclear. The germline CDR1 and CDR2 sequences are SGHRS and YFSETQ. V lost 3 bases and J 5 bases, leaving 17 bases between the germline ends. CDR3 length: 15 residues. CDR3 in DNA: TGCGCCAGCAGCTCGGATGGATTAAAATCGGAGACCCAGTACTTC. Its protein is CASSSDGLKSETQYF.

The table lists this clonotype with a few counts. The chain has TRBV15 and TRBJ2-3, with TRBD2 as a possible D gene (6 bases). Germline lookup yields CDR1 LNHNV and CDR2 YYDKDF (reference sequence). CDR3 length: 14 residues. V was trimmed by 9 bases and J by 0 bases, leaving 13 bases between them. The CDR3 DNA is TGTGCCACGGATAGCGGAGCCAGCACAGATACGCAGTATTTT. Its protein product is CATDSGASTDTQYF.

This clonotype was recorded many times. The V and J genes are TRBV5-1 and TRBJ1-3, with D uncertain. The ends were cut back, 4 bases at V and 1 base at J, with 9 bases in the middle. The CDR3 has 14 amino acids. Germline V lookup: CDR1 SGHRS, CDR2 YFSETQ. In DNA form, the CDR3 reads TGCGCCAGCAGCCCGACGGCATCTGGAAACACCATATATTTT. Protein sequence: CASSPTASGNTIYF. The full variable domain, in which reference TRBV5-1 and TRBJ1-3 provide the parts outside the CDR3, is KAGVTQTPRYLIKTRGQQVTLSCSPISGHRSVSWYQQTPGQGLQFLFEYFSETQRNKGNFPGRFSGRQFSNSRSEMNVSTLELGDSALYLCASSPTASGNTIYFGEGSWLTVV.

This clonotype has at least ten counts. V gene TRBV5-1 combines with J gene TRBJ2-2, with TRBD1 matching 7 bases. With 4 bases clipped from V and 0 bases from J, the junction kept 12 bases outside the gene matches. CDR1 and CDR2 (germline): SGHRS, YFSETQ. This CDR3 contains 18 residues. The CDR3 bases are TGCGCCAGCAGCCCCGGACAGGTGGGGTCAGCGAACACCGGGGAGCTGTTTTTT. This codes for CASSPGQVGSANTGELFF. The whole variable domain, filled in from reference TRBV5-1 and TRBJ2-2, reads KAGVTQTPRYLIKTRGQQVTLSCSPISGHRSVSWYQQTPGQGLQFLFEYFSETQRNKGNFPGRFSGRQFSNSRSEMNVSTLELGDSALYLCASSPGQVGSANTGELFFGEGSRLTVL.